This passage covers 8 T cell receptor beta chains from one sample sequenced in a study of T cells in Graves' hyperthyroidism and ophthalmopathy. The investigators amplified TCR beta CDR3 regions from RNA transcripts. Carried out on the TCR CDR3, a first-round RT-PCR used the HTBI primer set. TCRdb re-analysed the multiplex PCR reads in MiXCR, keeping a single row per CDR3 protein. The sample holds 500,000 to 550,000 distinct CDR3 sequences, around 21% seen once. The sample was blood. These receptor sequences come from a man aged 18 to 29 with Graves' hyperthyroidism.

At least ten counts were recorded for this clonotype. This chain uses TRBV12-3 or TRBV12-4 with TRBJ2-3; tentatively, D is TRBD2 (6 bases). With 2 bases removed from V and 2 bases from J, the gap between germline ends came to 17 bases. The CDR3 is made up of 17 amino acids. CDR3 sequence: CASSLFSGVSPTDTQYF. CDR3 DNA sequence: TGTGCCAGCAGTTTATTTAGCGGAGTTTCCCCCACAGATACGCAGTATTTT.

This clonotype was picked up many times. The chain uses TRBV12-3 or TRBV12-4 and TRBJ2-7; D not resolved. The CDR3 consists of 12 residues. The V end was cut by 1 base, the J end by 6 bases, with 7 bases between. This CDR3 is CASSLGVAEQYF. CDR3 nucleotide sequence: TGTGCCAGCAGTTTAGGTGTAGCCGAGCAGTACTTC.

A word on this clonotype: Given a much more abundant clone one base away, this may be a read error. The V gene is TRBV28, the J gene TRBJ2-5; D perhaps matches TRBD2 (5 bases). This CDR3 is built from 14 residues. Trimming shortened V by 6 bases and J by 8 bases, and 19 bases separated the two germline ends. Germline-derived CDR1 and CDR2 are MDHEN and SYDVKM. The CDR3: CASSPSGSEDTQYF. The CDR3 DNA reads as TGTGCCAGCAGCCCCTCGGGGTCCGAGGATACCCAGTACTTC.

The chain combines TRBV4-1 with TRBJ1-6, with unresolved D. In germline, CDR1 is MGHRA, CDR2 YSYEKL. The V and J ends lost 6 bases and 0 bases respectively, with 12 bases between them. The CDR3 spans 16 residues. The CDR3 protein is CASSIGDSSYNSPLHF. The CDR3 DNA reads TGCGCCAGCAGTATTGGGGATAGCTCCTATAATTCACCCCTCCACTTT.

The chain is built from TRBV9 and TRBJ2-7, with a weak D call TRBD1 (6 bases). Germline CDR1 is SGDLS and CDR2 is YYNGEE. This CDR3 has 15 residues. Trimming left V 3 bases short and J 7 bases short, with 20 bases between. The CDR3 DNA is TGTGCCAGCAGCGCCGATTTGGACAGCGCCAGGGAGCAGTACTTC. Protein sequence: CASSADLDSAREQYF.

This clonotype was picked up many times. The chain joins TRBV5-1 to TRBJ1-1, with 9 positions matching TRBD1. CDR1 is SGHRS, CDR2 YFSETQ, per germline. The CDR3 has 14 residues. The V and J ends lost 6 bases and 2 bases, in that order; junction bases with no gene match: 5. In nucleotides, the CDR3 is TGCGCCAGCATAGCGGGACAGGGCAACACTGAAGCTTTCTTT. It yields the protein CASIAGQGNTEAFF.

The chain couples TRBV20-1 to TRBJ1-2; no firm D call. CDR1 DFQATT and CDR2 SNEGSKA come from the germline V gene (reference sequence). V dropped 3 bases and J dropped 4 bases, with 12 bases sitting between them. The CDR3 consists of 13 residues. CDR3 coding DNA: TGCAGTGCTAGGGACCTCAGGAGCTATGGCTACACCTTC. Translated, it gives CSARDLRSYGYTF.

J is TRBJ2-5 and V is TRBV6-1; TRBD1 agrees at 8 bases. Germline lookup yields CDR1 MNHNS and CDR2 SASEGT. Trimming removed 7 bases from V and 3 bases from J; junction bases left unmatched: 10. The CDR3 totals 15 residues. DNA for the CDR3: TGTGCCAGCAATCGCTGGGGACAGGCCGAAGAGACCCAGTACTTC. Encoded protein: CASNRWGQAEETQYF.